Following are 25 T cell receptor beta chains from one sample sequenced in a study of tumor-infiltrating lymphocytes in primary liver carcinoma. Total RNA (approximately 500 ng) served as template for TCR beta cDNA synthesis primed by a constant-region primer. ARM-PCR was slightly modified, and three nested multiplex PCR rounds with it gave rise to the TCR beta libraries. For roughly 10 cycles apiece, the opening two PCR rounds ran with TRBV1-TRBV30 forward primers and a C-beta reverse primer. TCRdb passed the multiplex PCR reads through MiXCR, listing each CDR3 protein once. The table has more than 55,000 distinct CDR3 sequences, about two thirds seen once. Scientists recovered RNA and DNA together from approximately 20-30 mg of unsorted bulk tissue. Input material: liver tumor tissue from sampling region 2. The subset denotes: tumor region T2, inferior pole. The receptor set was obtained from a middle-aged man with primary liver carcinoma and hepatitis B virus infection.

Turning to this clonotype: The conserved final phenylalanine or tryptophan is absent from the CDR3, which likely points to a read error. The V gene is TRBV4-3, the J gene TRBJ2-1; the D is unclear. Per germline, CDR1 LGHNA and CDR2 YSLEER. The CDR3 consists of 14 residues. Trimming removed 0 bases at V and 8 bases at J, with 11 bases between. The CDR3 nucleotides are TGCGCCAGCAGCCAAGATTCCCCCATCCATGAGCAGTTCTCC. Protein sequence: CASSQDSPIHEQFS.

Points on this clonotype: The CDR3 end shows no conserved phenylalanine or tryptophan, and so a read error is likely. The rearrangement links TRBV29-1 to TRBJ1-1, with D hard to call. V was shortened by 2 bases and J by 0 bases, with 10 bases between the two germline ends. Germline V gene sequence: CDR1 SQVTM, CDR2 ANQGSEA. The CDR3 sequence is 14 residues long. In nucleotides, the CDR3 is TGCAGCGTTGAACTTGGCCTCATGAACACTGAAGCTTTCTCT. Translation: CSVELGLMNTEAFS.

Comments on this clonotype: At one end the junction does not follow the germline gene, possibly because of a read error. The chain is built from TRBV4-2 and TRBJ2-1; a possible D gene is TRBD2 (6 bases). The CDR3 covers 16 residues. Germline V gene sequence: CDR1 LGHNA, CDR2 YNFKEQ. The CDR3, as DNA: TGTGCCAGCAGCCAAGATGGGGGGAGGACTTACACTGAGCAGTTCTTC. Amino acid sequence: CASSQDGGRTYTEQFF.

The chain couples TRBV30 to TRBJ1-6, with a tentative D call TRBD1 (6 bases). V lost 4 bases to trimming and J lost 9 bases, with 13 bases between them. CDR1 GTSNPN and CDR2 SVGIG come from the germline V gene (reference sequence). This CDR3 spans 13 amino acids. In DNA form, the CDR3 reads TGTGCCTGGACCGGGACAAGCGGTTCACCCCTCCACTTT. Its translation is CAWTGTSGSPLHF.

In regard to this clonotype: Mismatch with germline at one junction end may stem from a read error. This chain uses TRBV10-3 with TRBJ1-3; D is unclear. Germline CDR1 ENHRY, CDR2 SYGVKD. The CDR3 has 15 amino acids. This CDR3 is CAISVSLVSGNIIYF. In DNA form, the CDR3 reads TGTGCCATCAGTGTATCTTTGGTCAGCGGAAACATCATATATTTT.

This clonotype was recorded once. One junction end disagrees with the germline gene, perhaps due to a read error. The chain employs TRBV2 and TRBJ2-2; TRBD2 might be the D (5 bases). CDR1 is SNHLY, CDR2 FYNNEI, per germline. The CDR3 length is 11 residues. The DNA for the CDR3 is TGTGTCAGCAGTTTTTCCGGGGAGCCGTTTTTT. Translating gives CVSSFSGEPFF.

Details on this clonotype: The junction and the germline gene differ at one end; a read error may be behind it. V is TRBV6-6 and J is TRBJ2-7; D gene ambiguous. Germline lookup yields CDR1 MNHNY and CDR2 SVGAGI (reference sequence). The CDR3 runs 13 residues. Here the CDR3 DNA reads TGTGGCAGTAGTTACGATTGGTCCTACGAGCAGTACTTT. Its protein is CGSSYDWSYEQYF.

Turning to this clonotype: Germline and junction disagree at one end, which may indicate a read error. The chain is built from TRBV6-2 or TRBV6-3 and TRBJ2-7, with TRBD1 matching 8 bases. Germline CDR1 reads MNHEY; CDR2 reads SVGEGT. The length of the CDR3 is 15 residues. As DNA, the CDR3 is TGTGCCAGCAGTTACCTTCTGGACAGGGCATACGAGAAGTACTTC. It yields the protein CASSYLLDRAYEKYF.

With respect to this clonotype: Sequence at one end of the junction differs from germline and may be a read error. The J gene is TRBJ2-7, the V gene TRBV11-1; no clear D. Germline V gene lookup returns CDR1 SGHAT and CDR2 FQDESV (reference sequence). This CDR3 has 13 residues. The CDR3 DNA reads as TGTGTCAGCAGCTTAAACGCTTTCGGCGAGCAGTATTTC. Its translation is CVSSLNAFGEQYF.

This clonotype was counted a few times. The CDR3 ends on some other residue instead of the conserved phenylalanine or tryptophan, so this is likely a read error. CDR3 bases: TGTGCCAGCAAAACGGGACAGTACGCCCCCACTGAAGCTTTCCTT. This codes for CASKTGQYAPTEAFL. This chain uses TRBV28 with TRBJ1-1; the match to TRBD1 covers 7 bases. The CDR3 is 15 amino acids. Germline V gene lookup returns CDR1 MDHEN and CDR2 SYDVKM. The ends lost 7 bases at V and 4 bases at J; junction bases unmatched: 12.

On this clonotype: A clone one base away is much larger, so this may be a read error. CDR3 DNA sequence: TGTGCCAGCAAACAAGGGAACACCGGGGAGCTGCTTTTT. Translating gives CASKQGNTGELLF. The chain combines TRBV28 with TRBJ2-2, with D maybe TRBD2 (5 bases). CDR1 is MDHEN, CDR2 SYDVKM, per germline. CDR3 length: 13 residues.

This rearrangement joins TRBV29-1 to TRBJ2-1; the match to TRBD1 covers 11 bases. Germline CDR1 SQVTM, CDR2 ANQGSEA. This CDR3 has 14 amino acids. DNA of the CDR3: TGCACCGGATTGCCGGGACAGGGGGGGGATGAGCAGTTCTTC. Amino acid sequence: CTGLPGQGGDEQFF.

The rearrangement uses TRBV12-3 or TRBV12-4 and TRBJ2-1, with 8 bases aligning to TRBD2. The CDR3 is made up of 15 amino acids. The junction had 8 bases not matched to a gene; V was cut back by 2 bases and J by 8 bases. CDR3 bases: TGTGCCAGCAGTTTACAATCGGGAGGGCCCCATGAGCAGTTCTTC. It encodes CASSLQSGGPHEQFF.

On this clonotype: A junction boundary mismatches the germline segment, possibly from a read error. The genes are TRBV28 and TRBJ1-2; D remains ambiguous. Germline V gene lookup returns CDR1 MDHEN and CDR2 SYDVKM. CDR3 length equals 13 residues. CDR3 loop: CANPWKAEYDYTF. The CDR3 DNA is TGTGCCAACCCGTGGAAGGCGGAATATGACTACACCTTC.

In regard to this clonotype: The junction does not match germline at one end; this may be a read error. The chain combines TRBV4-2 with TRBJ2-6; D possibly corresponds to TRBD1 (5 bases). The CDR3 runs 17 residues. Per the germline V gene, CDR1 is LGHNA and CDR2 is YNFKEQ. CDR3 sequence: CASSRQTDGSEANVLTF. CDR3 DNA sequence: TGTGCCAGCAGTCGTCAGACAGATGGCTCTGAGGCCAACGTCCTGACTTTC.

J is TRBJ2-7 and V is TRBV6-5; the match to TRBD1 covers 9 bases. The V segment lost 11 bases and the J segment 5 bases; nucleotides outside the gene matches: 13. CDR1 and CDR2 (germline): MNHEY, SVGAGI. CDR3 size: 14 residues. This CDR3 is CARISGTGYNEQYF. For the CDR3, the DNA is TGTGCCCGCATCTCCGGGACAGGGTATAACGAGCAGTACTTC.

This clonotype has a single count. The chain employs TRBV29-1 and TRBJ1-2, with D possibly matching TRBD1 (5 bases). The CDR3 has 18 amino acids. Trimming removed 4 bases from V and 0 bases from J, with 24 bases in between. Germline assignment: CDR1 SQVTM and CDR2 ANQGSEA. DNA for the CDR3: TGCAGCGTTGGGGCACCAACAGGAGTTCAAGTGGCTAACTATGGCTACACCTTC. Protein sequence: CSVGAPTGVQVANYGYTF. The whole variable domain, remainder taken from reference TRBV29-1 and TRBJ1-2, is SAVISQKPSRDICQRGTSLTIQCQVDSQVTMMFWYRQQPGQSLTLIATANQGSEATYESGFVIDKFPISRPNLTFSTLTVSNMSPEDSSIYLCSVGAPTGVQVANYGYTFGSGTRLTVV.

V usage is TRBV4-3 and J usage is TRBJ1-1; D unclear. There are 15 residues in the CDR3. With 3 bases removed from V and 3 bases from J, the gap between germline ends came to 14 bases. The germline V gene has CDR1 LGHNA and CDR2 YSLEER. CDR3 nucleotides: TGCGCCAGCAGCCACACAAACCAGGAGGACACTGAAGCTTTCTTT. It encodes CASSHTNQEDTEAFF.

The sample holds a few counts of this clonotype. One base away lies a much larger clone, so this may be a sequencing read error. This chain uses TRBV28 with TRBJ1-5; D possibly corresponds to TRBD1 (6 bases). Trimming shortened V by 6 bases and J by 0 bases, and 15 bases separated the two germline ends. Germline-derived CDR1 and CDR2 are MDHEN and SYDVKM. There are 16 residues in the CDR3. DNA for the CDR3: TGTGCCAGCAGAGGAAGGGGGGCATCTAGCAATCAGCCCCAGCATTTT. Its translation is CASRGRGASSNQPQHF.

A word on this clonotype: Compared with germline, one end of the junction differs, possibly owing to a read error. The V call is TRBV29-1, the J call TRBJ2-7; D unclear. The CDR3 has 12 amino acids. The germline V gene has CDR1 SQVTM and CDR2 ANQGSEA. This chain's CDR3 is CSVFSNSYDQYF. CDR3 DNA: TGCAGCGTATTCAGTAACTCCTACGATCAGTACTTC.

Comment on this clonotype: One junction end does not reproduce the germline sequence, and a read error may be involved. CDR3 in DNA: TGTGCCTGCAGCCTAGAACCGGGCGGGGCCTGGGAGCAGTACTTC. It specifies CACSLEPGGAWEQYF. The chain uses TRBV11-1 and TRBJ2-7; maybe TRBD2 (6 bases). Germline V gene sequence: CDR1 SGHAT, CDR2 FQDESV (reference sequence). This CDR3 region has 15 residues.

This clonotype has more than one count but fewer than ten. The chain has TRBV29-1 and TRBJ2-1, with 8 bases identical to TRBD2. The V and J ends lost 6 bases and 2 bases, in that order; junction bases with no gene match: 3. Germline V gene sequence: CDR1 SQVTM, CDR2 ANQGSEA. The CDR3 consists of 13 residues. CDR3 residues: CSVGLGAYNEQFF. The CDR3 coding sequence is TGCAGCGTGGGACTAGGGGCCTACAATGAGCAGTTCTTC.

Written as DNA, the CDR3 is TGTGCCAGCAGCTTGGGGCCCCAGTTTACTAATGAGCAGTTCTTC. This gives the protein CASSLGPQFTNEQFF. V and J are TRBV7-2 and TRBJ2-1; D may be TRBD1 (5 bases). V shed 3 bases and J shed 7 bases, with 16 bases lying between them. CDR3 length: 15 residues. CDR1 and CDR2 from the germline V gene are SGHTA and FQGNSA.

Comment on this clonotype: This could be a read error, since a much larger clone is one nucleotide away. The V and J genes are TRBV6-1 and TRBJ2-3; TRBD2 matches 12 bases. Germline V gene data show CDR1 as MNHNS and CDR2 as SASEGT. The CDR3 extends over 15 amino acids. The CDR3: CASSPTSGRLDAQYF. The CDR3 coding sequence is TGTGCCAGCAGTCCGACTAGCGGGAGATTAGATGCGCAGTATTTT.

With respect to this clonotype: The germline gene is not matched at one end of the junction; a read error may be the cause. The chain links TRBV29-1 to TRBJ1-5; TRBD1 is a possible D gene (6 bases). Germline V gene data show CDR1 as SQVTM and CDR2 as ANQGSEA. The CDR3 consists of 13 residues. The CDR3 protein is CCVVGQINQPQHF. The CDR3 nucleotides read TGCTGCGTTGTCGGACAGATTAATCAGCCCCAGCATTTT. Combining the CDR3 with reference TRBV29-1 and TRBJ1-5 gives the whole variable domain SAVISQKPSRDICQRGTSLTIQCQVDSQVTMMFWYRQQPGQSLTLIATANQGSEATYESGFVIDKFPISRPNLTFSTLTVSNMSPEDSSIYLCCVVGQINQPQHFGDGTRLSIL.